Below, 18 T cell receptor beta chains from the same sample are listed, as sequenced in a study of T cell clonotyping in hematopoietic cell transplantation. Profiling relied on immunoSEQ multiplex PCR, and the TCRdb table lists in-frame clones only, not all of them. The profile covers about 69,000 clones, with around 94% appearing a single time and roughly 1.7% taken by the ten largest. Sample: peripheral blood mononuclear cells. The receptors were gathered from a man aged 50 or older in good health. Some clones in this sample may be carry-over from other donors' samples.

The chain joins TRBV5-5 to TRBJ2-1; 7 nucleotides align to TRBD2. The germline V gene has CDR1 SGHKS and CDR2 YYEKEE (reference sequence). V shed 0 bases and J 7 bases; nucleotides not matched to a gene: 4. This CDR3 is built from 14 residues. The CDR3 is CASSLGREGNEQFF. CDR3 nucleotide sequence: TGTGCCAGCAGCTTGGGTAGGGAGGGGAATGAGCAGTTCTTC. Supplemented by reference TRBV5-5 and TRBJ2-1, the full variable domain reads DAGVTQSPTHLIKTRGQQVTLRCSPISGHKSVSWYQQVLGQGPQFIFQYYEKEERGRGNFPDRFSARQFPNYSSELNVNALLLGDSALYLCASSLGREGNEQFFGPGTRLTVL.

Here the CDR3 DNA reads TGTGCCAGCAGCCAAGATCTAGCACAGCACTACGAGCAGTACTTC. It is translated as CASSQDLAQHYEQYF. The genes are TRBV4-2 and TRBJ2-7; a weak D match, TRBD2 (5 bases). Germline loops: CDR1 LGHNA, CDR2 YNFKEQ. The CDR3 has 15 residues. The V gene lost 0 bases and the J gene lost 3 bases, with 12 bases spanning the gap.

The chain couples TRBV5-1 to TRBJ2-4, with 10 positions matching TRBD1. Germline V gene sequence: CDR1 SGHRS, CDR2 YFSETQ. Trimming removed 3 bases from V and 0 bases from J; junction bases left unmatched: 12. The CDR3 extends over 19 amino acids. Written as DNA, the CDR3 is TGCGCCAGCAGCTCCCTGGGGACAGGGGTCAAAACAGCCAAAAACATTCAGTACTTC. Its translation: CASSSLGTGVKTAKNIQYF. Full variable domain (outside the CDR3, taken from reference TRBV5-1 and TRBJ2-4): KAGVTQTPRYLIKTRGQQVTLSCSPISGHRSVSWYQQTPGQGLQFLFEYFSETQRNKGNFPGRFSGRQFSNSRSEMNVSTLELGDSALYLCASSSLGTGVKTAKNIQYFGAGTRLSVL.

The chain carries TRBV29-1 and TRBJ2-1; 11 bases align to TRBD2. The CDR3 is 15 amino acids. Unmatched junction bases numbered 12, after V lost 7 bases and J lost 7 bases. Per the germline V gene, CDR1 is SQVTM and CDR2 is ANQGSEA. The CDR3 DNA follows: TGCAGCGGCCTAGCGGGAGGAGGCATTGGGAATGAGCAGTTCTTC. Translated, it gives CSGLAGGGIGNEQFF.

The chain uses TRBV30 and TRBJ2-7; a possible D gene is TRBD1 (6 bases). Germline-derived CDR1 and CDR2 are GTSNPN and SVGIG (reference sequence). Trimming removed 1 base at V and 4 bases at J, with 8 bases between. CDR3 length equals 12 residues. The CDR3 DNA sequence: TGTGCCTGGAGTGGCGGACAGTACGAGCAGTACTTC. This translates into CAWSGGQYEQYF.

This chain uses TRBV11-1 with TRBJ1-6, with D perhaps TRBD1 (5 bases). The V and J ends lost 7 bases and 7 bases respectively, with 17 bases between them. This CDR3 has 15 amino acids. Per germline, CDR1 SGHAT and CDR2 FQDESV (reference sequence). The CDR3 here is CASKARPGHNSPLHF. CDR3 bases: TGTGCCAGCAAGGCGAGGCCAGGGCACAATTCACCCCTCCACTTT.

DNA for the CDR3: TGTGCCAGCAGTCCCTCCCCCGAGGTGGCTTTCTTT. Translation: CASSPSPEVAFF. This chain joins TRBV28 and TRBJ1-1; D not certain. Deletions cut 5 bases from V and 11 bases from J, with 15 bases between. The CDR3 length is 12 residues. In germline, CDR1 is MDHEN, CDR2 SYDVKM.

The CDR3 DNA follows: TGTGCCTGGAGTACGACAGGGGGTCAGCCCCAGCATTTT. Protein: CAWSTTGGQPQHF. The gene calls are TRBV30 and TRBJ1-5; 9 bases are shared with TRBD1. Looked up from germline, CDR1 is GTSNPN and CDR2 is SVGIG (reference sequence). Trimming cost V 2 bases and J 6 bases; bases outside gene matches: 2. The CDR3 covers 13 residues.

V usage is TRBV10-3 and J usage is TRBJ1-2; 7 bases map to TRBD1. Trimming at V came to 6 bases and at J to 3 bases, leaving 7 bases not matched to a gene. CDR1 and CDR2 from the germline V gene are ENHRY and SYGVKD. The CDR3 is made up of 14 amino acids. The CDR3 bases are TGTGCCATCAGAGAATCCGGGACAGACTATGGCTACACCTTC. Amino acid sequence: CAIRESGTDYGYTF.

As DNA, the CDR3 is TGTGCCAGCAGCACCGGACCTTCCGACCCTCATGAAAAACTGTTTTTT. The encoded protein is CASSTGPSDPHEKLFF. J is TRBJ1-4 and V is TRBV5-4; D is ambiguous. V shed 4 bases and J shed 6 bases, with 19 bases lying between them. CDR1 is SGHNT, CDR2 YYREEE, per germline (reference sequence). This CDR3 has 16 amino acids.

This chain joins TRBV27 and TRBJ2-2; D gene unclear. CDR3 length equals 16 residues. The germline gives CDR1 MNHEY, CDR2 SMNVEV (reference sequence). V lost 0 bases and J lost 1, with 9 bases in between. The CDR3 spells CASSLSARVNTGELFF. The CDR3 bases are TGTGCCAGCAGTTTATCCGCTAGGGTGAACACCGGGGAGCTGTTTTTT.

This clone was seen only once. The J gene is TRBJ2-7, the V gene TRBV19; D gene ambiguous. V was clipped by 1 base and J by 6 bases, with 7 bases between them. Germline CDR1 and CDR2: LNHDA and SQIVND (reference sequence). The CDR3 totals 12 residues. As DNA, the CDR3 is TGTGCCAGTAGTATAGGAGAAGGCGAGCAGTACTTC. It specifies CASSIGEGEQYF.

The chain employs TRBV5-6 and TRBJ1-2; the D gene is possibly TRBD1 (6 bases). There are 16 residues in the CDR3. The V and J ends lost 2 bases and 2 bases respectively, with 16 bases between them. Germline lookup yields CDR1 SGHDT and CDR2 YYEEEE. The CDR3 spells CASSFRGAMRNYGYTF. CDR3 coding DNA: TGTGCCAGCAGCTTTCGGGGGGCGATGAGGAACTATGGCTACACCTTC. Drawing the rest from reference TRBV5-6 and TRBJ1-2, the complete variable domain is DAGVTQSPTHLIKTRGQQVTLRCSPKSGHDTVSWYQQALGQGPQFIFQYYEEEERQRGNFPDRFSGHQFPNYSSELNVNALLLGDSALYLCASSFRGAMRNYGYTFGSGTRLTVV.

This clone was picked up a small number of times. The chain couples TRBV25-1 to TRBJ1-2; tentative D call: TRBD1 (5 bases). Germline lookup yields CDR1 MGHDK and CDR2 SYGVNS. CDR3 size: 14 residues. Trimming stripped 1 base from V and 8 bases from J, with 14 bases between. CDR3 DNA: TGTGCCAGCAGTGAATCGGGGCGGGCCGCCGGCTACACCTTC. Protein product: CASSESGRAAGYTF.

This rearrangement joins TRBV28 to TRBJ1-5, with 7 bases identical to TRBD1. Trimming at V came to 7 bases and at J to 5 bases, leaving 5 bases not matched to a gene. From germline, CDR1 is MDHEN and CDR2 SYDVKM. CDR3 length: 13 residues. The CDR3, as DNA: TGTGCCAGCACCGGGGACAGATATCAGCCCCAGCATTTT. Its protein is CASTGDRYQPQHF.

This clone was counted a single time. The V call is TRBV6-1, the J call TRBJ2-2; D gene unclear. CDR1 is MNHNS, CDR2 SASEGT, per germline. The CDR3 runs 12 residues. Trimming shortened V by 6 bases and J by 1 base, and 3 bases separated the two germline ends. The CDR3, as DNA: TGTGCCAGCAGAAAGAACACCGGGGAGCTGTTTTTT. Translation: CASRKNTGELFF.

The chain employs TRBV11-1 and TRBJ1-1, with D unresolved. The germline V gene encodes CDR1 SGHAT and CDR2 FQDESV (reference sequence). This CDR3 has 14 residues. Between the trimmed V and J ends, which lost 6 bases and 0 bases, there was a span of 11 bases. CDR3 nucleotides: TGTGCCAGCAGGGCGATGGGTATGAACACTGAAGCTTTCTTT. It specifies CASRAMGMNTEAFF.

The CDR3 nucleotides are TGTGCCAGCAGCGTAGGTGACTCTCGGCAGTTCTTC. Translating it yields CASSVGDSRQFF. The chain is built from TRBV9 and TRBJ2-1; D remains ambiguous. The CDR3 consists of 12 residues. Trimming removed 0 bases at V and 12 bases at J, with 10 bases between. Germline V lookup: CDR1 SGDLS, CDR2 YYNGEE.